Below, 17 T cell receptor beta chains from the same sample are listed, as sequenced in a study of HIV-infected patients and healthy controls. Alpha and beta constant-region primers primed reverse transcription of approximately 500 ng RNA. Separate chain-specific third strand synthesis with multiplexing indices produced the alpha and beta libraries. TCRdb re-analysed the 5' RACE reads in MiXCR, keeping a single row per CDR3 protein. The sample has about 24,000 distinct CDR3 sequences, 8.5% seen once; the top ten hold 3% to 4.5%. No cell fractionation was done, so the repertoire covers all unsorted peripheral blood T cells. Sequences were obtained from blood. The receptors were gathered from an adult in good health.

This chain joins TRBV29-1 and TRBJ2-3; TRBD1 matches 9 bases. The CDR3 covers 13 residues. V was clipped by 6 bases and J by 4 bases; unmatched bases: 5. Germline V lookup: CDR1 SQVTM, CDR2 ANQGSEA. In nucleotides, the CDR3 is TGCAGCGTCGGGACAGGGAGGGCAGATACGCAGTATTTT. Its translation is CSVGTGRADTQYF.

In its sample, this clonotype was seen many times. This chain uses TRBV13 with TRBJ1-1; D unresolved. CDR3 length: 12 amino acids. CDR1 is PRHDT and CDR2 is FYEKMQ in the germline V gene (reference sequence). Trimming stripped 3 bases from V and 7 bases from J, with 9 bases between. The DNA for the CDR3 is TGTGCCAGCAGCTTCGGATCTTTTGAAGCTTTCTTT. The encoded protein is CASSFGSFEAFF.

This clonotype was picked up many times. The J gene is TRBJ1-2, the V gene TRBV6-2 or TRBV6-3; unclear D gene. Looked up from germline, CDR1 is MNHEY and CDR2 is SVGEGT. The CDR3 runs to 15 residues. V lost 6 bases and J lost 4, with 18 bases in between. DNA of the CDR3: TGTGCCAGCAGGGCATCAACGTTCCCATCCTATGGCTACACCTTC. It specifies CASRASTFPSYGYTF.

In its sample, this clonotype was seen many times. The chain links TRBV7-8 to TRBJ2-5; D is perhaps TRBD2 (6 bases). The V gene lost 4 bases and the J gene lost 2 bases, with 14 bases spanning the gap. The CDR3 runs 15 residues. Germline V lookup: CDR1 SGHVS, CDR2 FQNEAQ. This chain's CDR3 is CASSSGLPPQETQYF. CDR3 coding DNA: TGTGCCAGCAGCTCCGGACTACCACCTCAAGAGACCCAGTACTTC. Together with reference TRBV7-8 and TRBJ2-5, the CDR3 gives the full variable domain: GAGVSQSPRYKVAKRGQDVALRCDPISGHVSLFWYQQALGQGPEFLTYFQNEAQLDKSGLPSDRFFAERPEGSVSTLKIQRTQQEDSAVYLCASSSGLPPQETQYFGPGTRLLVL.

This clonotype has more than one count but fewer than ten. The rearrangement links TRBV7-2 to TRBJ2-2; TRBD2 agrees at 7 bases. The V and J ends lost 3 bases and 1 base, in that order; junction bases with no gene match: 5. Germline CDR1 is SGHTA and CDR2 is FQGNSA. The CDR3 extends over 16 amino acids. The chain's CDR3 is CASSFLAAVNTGELFF. CDR3 in DNA: TGTGCCAGCAGCTTCCTAGCGGCCGTGAACACCGGGGAGCTGTTTTTT.

This clonotype was detected many times. The genes are TRBV12-3 or TRBV12-4 and TRBJ2-3; 8 bases are shared with TRBD2. Trimming cost V 6 bases and J 5 bases; bases outside gene matches: 7. The CDR3 consists of 14 residues. CDR3 in amino acids: CASSLRGDGDTQYF. The CDR3 DNA sequence: TGTGCCAGCAGCCTGCGGGGGGATGGAGATACGCAGTATTTT.

This clonotype was seen ten or more times. The chain is built from TRBV11-1 and TRBJ2-2; 12 bases map to TRBD1. Germline assignment: CDR1 SGHAT and CDR2 FQDESV (reference sequence). J lost 4 bases, V lost 5 bases, and 8 bases had no gene match. The CDR3 contains 17 residues. The CDR3 reads CASSANPGQGATGELFF. The CDR3 region has the DNA TGTGCCAGCAGCGCGAATCCGGGACAGGGGGCCACCGGGGAGCTGTTTTTT.

At least ten counts were recorded for this clonotype. The rearrangement links TRBV7-8 to TRBJ1-1; D gene ambiguous. This CDR3 has 16 amino acids. Germline V gene lookup returns CDR1 SGHVS and CDR2 FQNEAQ. Trimming shortened V by 0 bases and J by 1 base, and 12 bases separated the two germline ends. For the CDR3, the DNA is TGTGCCAGCAGCTTAGCGATTCTGGGAGCGAACACTGAAGCTTTCTTT. This sequence encodes CASSLAILGANTEAFF. Combining the CDR3 with reference TRBV7-8 and TRBJ1-1 gives the whole variable domain GAGVSQSPRYKVAKRGQDVALRCDPISGHVSLFWYQQALGQGPEFLTYFQNEAQLDKSGLPSDRFFAERPEGSVSTLKIQRTQQEDSAVYLCASSLAILGANTEAFFGQGTRLTVV.

This clonotype is classed as medium-sized. CDR3 in DNA: TGTGCCACCAGCGGGGGGAGCACAGATACGCAGTATTTT. As protein: CATSGGSTDTQYF. The V call is TRBV15, the J call TRBJ2-3; maybe TRBD2 (6 bases). Germline values: CDR1 LNHNV, CDR2 YYDKDF (reference sequence). Trimming cost V 5 bases and J 0 bases, with 6 bases left between them. This CDR3 is built from 13 residues.

This clonotype is medium-sized within its sample. The chain recombines TRBV7-9 with TRBJ2-5; D is unclear. V lost 8 bases and J 4 bases, leaving 14 bases between the germline ends. The CDR3 consists of 13 residues. From germline, CDR1 is SEHNR and CDR2 FQNEAQ (reference sequence). CDR3 protein: CASRPKGGETQYF. The DNA of the CDR3 is TGTGCCAGCCGCCCAAAAGGCGGAGAGACCCAGTACTTC.

This clonotype was detected ten times or more. The V call is TRBV27, the J call TRBJ2-5; 11 bases map to TRBD2. J gave up 9 bases and V 4 bases, and 10 bases lay outside the gene matches. The length of the CDR3 is 15 residues. In germline, CDR1 is MNHEY, CDR2 SMNVEV (reference sequence). The CDR3 nucleotides read TGTGCCAGCAGTTCCTCCGGGACTAGCGGTCGGGCCCAGTACTTC. Protein: CASSSSGTSGRAQYF.

This clonotype was observed many times. This rearrangement joins TRBV10-3 to TRBJ1-6; the match to TRBD1 covers 9 bases. The CDR3 consists of 18 residues. The germline V gene has CDR1 ENHRY and CDR2 SYGVKD. Trimming removed 6 bases from V and 6 bases from J; junction bases left unmatched: 15. CDR3 residues: CAISLNLQGQGINSPLHF. CDR3 nucleotide sequence: TGTGCCATCAGCTTAAACCTTCAAGGACAGGGGATTAATTCACCCCTCCACTTT.

The gene calls are TRBV9 and TRBJ1-1; D is possibly TRBD1 (5 bases). CDR1 and CDR2 (germline): SGDLS, YYNGEE. Trimming stripped 4 bases from V and 5 bases from J, with 12 bases between. The CDR3 sequence is 13 residues long. Written as DNA, the CDR3 is TGTGCCAGCAGCTCAGGGCGTGGAACTGAAGCTTTCTTT. Translating gives CASSSGRGTEAFF.

This clonotype was seen many times. This chain joins TRBV10-3 and TRBJ1-5, with D possibly TRBD1 on 5 matching bases. Trimming cost V 5 bases and J 5 bases, with 10 bases left between them. CDR3 length equals 13 residues. Looked up from germline, CDR1 is ENHRY and CDR2 is SYGVKD. The CDR3 spells CAISPTEDQPQHF. In nucleotides, the CDR3 is TGTGCCATCAGTCCGACAGAGGATCAGCCCCAGCATTTT.

This clonotype appeared many times. The chain couples TRBV28 to TRBJ2-1, with 7 bases aligning to TRBD2. The J segment lost 9 bases and the V segment lost 5 bases, leaving 10 bases of the junction unmatched. The germline V gene has CDR1 MDHEN and CDR2 SYDVKM. There are 14 residues in the CDR3. The CDR3 protein is CASSPYGGGGEQFF. Written as DNA, the CDR3 is TGTGCCAGCAGTCCCTACGGCGGGGGAGGTGAGCAGTTCTTC.

This clonotype was observed at least ten times. The chain uses TRBV27 and TRBJ1-5; 7 nucleotides line up with TRBD1. The ends lost 1 base at V and 11 bases at J; junction bases unmatched: 8. This CDR3 contains 14 residues. Germline assignment: CDR1 MNHEY and CDR2 SMNVEV (reference sequence). CDR3 residues: CASSLLQGLGAQHF. The CDR3 DNA sequence: TGTGCCAGCAGTTTATTACAGGGGTTGGGGGCCCAGCATTTT.

At least ten counts were recorded for this clonotype. This chain connects TRBV27 to TRBJ1-6; D gene uncertain. This CDR3 has 15 residues. Germline V gene sequence: CDR1 MNHEY, CDR2 SMNVEV (reference sequence). Trimming cost V 6 bases and J 0 bases, with 9 bases left between them. The CDR3 DNA is TGTGCCAGCAGACAGCGGGGCTCCTATAATTCACCCCTCCACTTT. This encodes CASRQRGSYNSPLHF.